This record covers a single T cell receptor beta chain. This specimen comes from a study of blood T cell repertoires in COVID-19. At the level of the study: Sources were T cells, B-cell-depleted T cells, or PBMCs; the material itself was cDNA or gDNA.

This CDR3 contains 14 residues. Trimming removed 4 bases from V and 7 bases from J; junction bases left unmatched: 6. The germline CDR1 and CDR2 sequences are KGHSH and LQKENI. As handled by the study authors: Amplification from reference gene primers served as the basis for estimated nucleated cell counts. The data were produced by immunoSEQ multiplex PCR, yet TCRdb's version contains in-frame clones alone and is incomplete. V, J and clone size derive from that table, while D and trimming were established from the DNA sequence. The table has about 440,000 clones, about 89% seen once. Sequencing used peripheral blood. The TCR originated in a woman under 40 with acute or convalescent COVID-19. The chain has TRBV18 and TRBJ2-1, with TRBD2 matching over 8 bases. CDR3 region: CASSQLVAGNEQFF. The CDR3 nucleotides are TGTGCCAGCTCACAGCTAGTAGCGGGGAATGAGCAGTTCTTC.